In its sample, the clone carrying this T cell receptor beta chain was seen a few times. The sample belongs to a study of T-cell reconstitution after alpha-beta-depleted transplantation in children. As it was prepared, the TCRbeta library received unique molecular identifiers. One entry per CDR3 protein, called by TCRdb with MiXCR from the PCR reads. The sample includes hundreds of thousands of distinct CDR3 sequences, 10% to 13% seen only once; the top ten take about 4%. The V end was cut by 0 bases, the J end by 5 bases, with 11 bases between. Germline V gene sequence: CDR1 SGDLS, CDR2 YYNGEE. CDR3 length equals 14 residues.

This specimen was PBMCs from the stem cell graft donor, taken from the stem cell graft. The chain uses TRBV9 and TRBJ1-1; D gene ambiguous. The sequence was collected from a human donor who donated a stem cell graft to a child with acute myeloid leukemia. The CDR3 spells CASSVDQRRTEAFF. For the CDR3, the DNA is TGTGCCAGCAGCGTAGACCAACGGCGTACTGAAGCTTTCTTT. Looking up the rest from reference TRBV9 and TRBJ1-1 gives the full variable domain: DSGVTQTPKHLITATGQRVTLRCSPRSGDLSVYWYQQSLDQGLQFLIQYYNGEERAKGNILERFSAQQFPDLHSELNLSSLELGDSALYFCASSVDQRRTEAFFGQGTRLTVV.